The following is a T cell receptor beta chain sequence with its context. Its matching antigen is unknown. The record originates from a study of OX40 agonist ivuxolimab in advanced cancers. Study-level points and caveats: The study observed clonal expansion of CD4+ and CD8+ blood T cells by week 6 at 0.1 to 3.0 mg/kg.

This table comes from immunoSEQ multiplex PCR, and its TCRdb copy is limited to in-frame clones, with some not included. The table lists tens of thousands of clones, approximately 92% of them singletons, with under 0.4% in the top ten. Germline V CDR1 and CDR2: MDHEN, SYDVKM. V shed 8 bases and J 9 bases; nucleotides not matched to a gene: 9. This CDR3 region has 12 residues. The V gene is TRBV28, the J gene TRBJ1-1; TRBD1 matches 7 bases. This TCR was sampled from an adult with an advanced solid tumor such as melanoma, head and neck, liver or kidney cancer. Sequenced here: CD4+ or CD8+ T cells sorted from blood, sampled in a trial of the OX40 agonist ivuxolimab. The CDR3 DNA follows: TGTGCCAGCCGTACTAAGGGGGCACAAGCTTTCTTT. Its translation: CASRTKGAQAFF.